These T cell receptor beta chains were read from a single sample in a study of cytomegalovirus exposure and HLA in healthy donors. Profiled with immunoSEQ multiplex PCR; TCRdb holds only in-frame clones, not every one. In the table there are around 130,000 clones, around 9% of which are singletons. The sample comprised PBMCs. The source of these receptors is a man aged 35 to 55 in good health and CMV-seronegative. The CDR3 runs from the conserved cysteine through the conserved F or W. A D gene is named only where the DNA matches it firmly. The listing skips clone size in some rows; elsewhere it reads once, few, many or a size class.

.	TRBV6-1	.	TRBJ1-5	TGTGCCAGCAGGCGGGCGGGCGATCAGCCCCAGCATTTT	CASRRAGDQPQHF
.	TRBV2	.	TRBJ1-2	TGTGCCAGCAGTGAAGCGCCCGGCGGAGGCTATGGCTACACCTTC	CASSEAPGGGYGYTF
.	TRBV25-1	TRBD2	TRBJ2-1	TGTGCCAGCAGTAACCGGACTAGCGGATTGTACAATGAGCAGTTCTTC	CASSNRTSGLYNEQFF
.	TRBV5-1	.	TRBJ2-7	TGCGCCAGCAGCTTGGGAGGGTCTGGGTCCTACGAGCAGTACTTC	CASSLGGSGSYEQYF
.	TRBV29-1	.	TRBJ2-1	TGCAGCTCCCCATTGGACAGTTACAATGAGCAGTTCTTC	CSSPLDSYNEQFF
few	TRBV4-1	TRBD1	TRBJ2-2	TGCGCCAGCAGCCCTCTTCCAGGGGGCGGGGAGCTGTTTTTT	CASSPLPGGGELFF
.	TRBV7-2	.	TRBJ2-5	TGTGCCAGCAGTAGATTGCCGGGACAAGAGACCCAGTACTTC	CASSRLPGQETQYF
few	TRBV7-3	.	TRBJ2-5	TGTGCCAGCGGGACTCAAAAAGGGGAGACCCAGTACTTC	CASGTQKGETQYF
.	TRBV7-2	TRBD1	TRBJ1-5	TGTGCCAGCAGCCGGACAGGTCAGCCCCAGCATTTT	CASSRTGQPQHF
.	TRBV7-7	TRBD2	TRBJ2-3	TGTGCCAGCAGCGGCGGGGGGGCCAATACGCAGTATTTT	CASSGGGANTQYF
.	TRBV5-1	.	TRBJ2-7	TGCGCCAGCAGCTGGGGGGAAACCTACGAGCAGTACTTC	CASSWGETYEQYF
few	TRBV7-8	TRBD1	TRBJ1-2	TGTGCCAGCAGCCTTGTTCGACAGGGTGGCTATGGCTACACCTTC	CASSLVRQGGYGYTF
few	TRBV28	TRBD1	TRBJ1-4	TGTGCCAGCAGTCAGGGGGCACCTAATGAAAAACTGTTTTTT	CASSQGAPNEKLFF
few	TRBV30	.	TRBJ2-7	TGTGCCTGGTCCCAGGGGGGCGAGCAGTACTTC	CAWSQGGEQYF
few	TRBV11-2	.	TRBJ2-1	TGTGCCAGCAGCTTAGGCGGGGGCTCTTACAATGAGCAGTTCTTC	CASSLGGGSYNEQFF
few	TRBV9	TRBD1	TRBJ1-1	TGTGCCAGCAGCGTATACAGGGGGGGCACTGAAGCTTTCTTT	CASSVYRGGTEAFF
.	TRBV4-3	.	TRBJ1-2	TGCGCCAGCAGCCAAGAGGTCAGGAACTATGGCTACACCTTC	CASSQEVRNYGYTF
.	TRBV10-2	TRBD2	TRBJ2-1	TGCGCCAGCAGGACTAGCGGGGTAATGGCTGAGCAGTTCTTC	CASRTSGVMAEQFF
few	TRBV28	TRBD2	TRBJ2-1	TGTGCCAGCAGTTTAGCGGGGGGGTATATATTCTTC	CASSLAGGYIFF
few	TRBV9	TRBD1	TRBJ2-7	TGTGCCAGCAGCGTTGCGACAGGGACCCACTACGAGCAGTACTTC	CASSVATGTHYEQYF
few	TRBV4-3	.	TRBJ1-1	TGCGCCAGCAGCCAAGGGAGCTGGAACACTGAAGCTTTCTTT	CASSQGSWNTEAFF
few	TRBV5-8	.	TRBJ1-1	TGTGCCAGCAGCTCCCGCCGGGAGTTGACTGGATGGAACACTGAAGCTTTCTTT	CASSSRRELTGWNTEAFF
.	TRBV4-1	TRBD1	TRBJ1-3	TGCGCCAGCAGCCAAGGGACAGGGGGTGGAAACACCATATATTTT	CASSQGTGGGNTIYF
.	TRBV28	TRBD2	TRBJ2-3	TGTGCCAGTACCGGACTAGACGATACGCAGTATTTT	CASTGLDDTQYF
.	TRBV7-9	TRBD1	TRBJ1-1	TGTGCCAGCAGCCAAGGGACAGGATACAACACTGAAGCTTTCTTT	CASSQGTGYNTEAFF
.	TRBV2	TRBD2	TRBJ2-5	TGTGCCAGCAGTCGCCCTAGCGGGGGGTTTCAAGAGAACCAGTACTTC	CASSRPSGGFQENQYF
few	TRBV28	TRBD1	TRBJ1-1	TGTGCCAGCAGTTTGGGGACAGCCGCTGAAGCTTTCTTT	CASSLGTAAEAFF
.	TRBV7-2	.	TRBJ1-6	TGTGCCAGCAGCAAGATCATGGAGGGGCCACCCCTCCACTTT	CASSKIMEGPPLHF
.	TRBV7-2	.	TRBJ2-3	TGTGCCAGCAGCTTGGTGGGGGGAACCACAGATACGCAGTATTTT	CASSLVGGTTDTQYF
.	TRBV7-9	.	TRBJ1-5	TGTGCTAGCAGCTTAGGACAGATTAATCAGCCCCAGCATTTT	CASSLGQINQPQHF
few	TRBV27	.	TRBJ1-1	TGTGCCAGCAGTTTACAGGGTACCACTGAAGCTTTCTTT	CASSLQGTTEAFF
few	TRBV28	.	TRBJ2-7	TGTGCCAGCAGCGGGATCACCTACGAGCAGTACTTC	CASSGITYEQYF
.	TRBV7-9	TRBD2	TRBJ2-5	TGTGCCAGCAGCCAGACCCCGTTTACGGGGGGCCAGTACTTC	CASSQTPFTGGQYF
.	TRBV19	.	TRBJ1-1	TGTGCCAGTAGTACACCAACGCAGAGCCCGAGGACTGAAGCTTTCTTT	CASSTPTQSPRTEAFF
once	TRBV28	.	TRBJ2-7	TGTGCCAGCAGTTTACCACAGAACTCCTACGAGCAGTACTTC	CASSLPQNSYEQYF
few	TRBV10-3	TRBD2	TRBJ2-7	TGTGCCATCAGTGAATGGGGGGGAAGGGCGGGGACGACCTACGAGCAGTACTTC	CAISEWGGRAGTTYEQYF
.	TRBV6-5	TRBD1	TRBJ1-2	TGTGCCAGCAGTTGGTACTCGGACAGGGAGGCCCTCACCTTC	CASSWYSDREALTF
few	TRBV2	TRBD1	TRBJ1-6	TGTGCCAGCAGGGGACAGCTTAATTCACCCCTCCACTTT	CASRGQLNSPLHF
few	TRBV7-9	.	TRBJ2-5	TGTGCCAGCAGCCCTTTCCAAGAGACCCAGTACTTC	CASSPFQETQYF
.	TRBV2	.	TRBJ2-7	TGTGCCAGCAGTGACAGGGCAGGGGACGAGCAGTACTTC	CASSDRAGDEQYF
.	TRBV19	TRBD1	TRBJ1-2	TGTGCCAGTAGTATCGGGGACAGTTACTATGGCTACACCTTC	CASSIGDSYYGYTF
few	TRBV7-9	.	TRBJ2-7	TGTGCCAGCAGCTCTTCTCGGGACTCCTACGAGCAGTACTTC	CASSSSRDSYEQYF
.	TRBV7-9	TRBD1	TRBJ1-1	TGTGCCAGCAGCCTTAGTCAGGGGGCTGGCACTGAAGCTTTCTTT	CASSLSQGAGTEAFF
.	TRBV29-1	.	TRBJ2-2	TGCAGCGTTGTTTTACAGGGTTTCACCGGGGAGCTGTTTTTT	CSVVLQGFTGELFF
few	TRBV7-8	.	TRBJ2-6	TGTGCCAGCAGTCCGACAGAATTCTCTGGGGCCAACGTCCTGACTTTC	CASSPTEFSGANVLTF
few	TRBV5-6	.	TRBJ1-2	TGTGCCAGCAGCTTTGTACAGGCCCATAACTATGGCTACACCTTC	CASSFVQAHNYGYTF
few	TRBV6-4	.	TRBJ2-5	TGTGCCAGCAGAGGCAGGGTATTTGCAGAGACCCAGTACTTC	CASRGRVFAETQYF
.	TRBV9	.	TRBJ2-7	TGTGCCAGCAGCGTAGTGGACACTTCCTACGAGCAGTACTTC	CASSVVDTSYEQYF